The next 28 T cell receptor beta chains were all read from a single sample in a study of cytomegalovirus exposure and HLA in healthy donors. The table came from immunoSEQ multiplex PCR; TCRdb's copy has only in-frame clones and leaves some out. The profile shows tens of thousands of clones, 85% to 95% of them singletons. Sequencing was performed on PBMCs. All receptors derive from a woman between 18 and 29 years old in good health and CMV-seronegative.

V usage is TRBV6-6 and J usage is TRBJ1-4, with 9 bases identical to TRBD1. Germline loops: CDR1 MNHNY, CDR2 SVGAGI (reference sequence). The CDR3 extends over 16 amino acids. V lost 7 bases, J lost 11 bases, and 17 bases stayed unmatched. The CDR3: CASTPEGDRARGKLFF. CDR3 nucleotides: TGTGCCAGCACCCCAGAGGGGGACAGGGCCCGGGGGAAACTGTTTTTT.

The chain carries TRBV27 and TRBJ1-2; a possible D gene is TRBD1 (5 bases). The germline CDR1 and CDR2 sequences are MNHEY and SMNVEV (reference sequence). The CDR3 spans 14 residues. The V end was cut by 6 bases, the J end by 2 bases, with 13 bases between. The CDR3 DNA reads as TGTGCCAGCAGCGGGACGGGGGGAAACTATGGCTACACCTTC. Translating gives CASSGTGGNYGYTF.

The table lists this clone with a count of one. The chain is built from TRBV12-5 and TRBJ2-3; TRBD2 might be the D (6 bases). This CDR3 spans 18 amino acids. Germline V gives CDR1 LGHNT, CDR2 FRNRAP. Trimming removed 1 base at V and 0 bases at J, with 17 bases between. The CDR3 sequence: CASGLGPNREPSTDTQYF. The CDR3 bases are TGTGCTAGTGGTTTGGGACCAAACCGGGAGCCTAGCACAGATACGCAGTATTTT.

This clone was found a few times. The chain has TRBV2 and TRBJ1-1; D gene uncertain. Germline V gene lookup returns CDR1 SNHLY and CDR2 FYNNEI. V was clipped by 2 bases and J by 4 bases, with 11 bases between them. CDR3 length: 14 amino acids. The CDR3 region has the DNA TGTGCCAGCAGTGAAACTGGTTTGAGCACTGAAGCTTTCTTT. Its translation: CASSETGLSTEAFF.

The chain couples TRBV7-3 to TRBJ2-1, with 8 bases aligning to TRBD2. Losses at the gene ends were 5 bases for V and 6 bases for J; bases not matched to a gene: 6. This CDR3 is built from 14 residues. CDR1 SGHTA and CDR2 FQGTGA come from the germline V gene. CDR3 coding DNA: TGTGCCAGCAGCATCAGCGGGGGAGCCAATGAGCAGTTCTTC. Translated: CASSISGGANEQFF.

Only one count was recorded for this clone. This chain links TRBV5-1 with TRBJ1-5; D perhaps matches TRBD1 (5 bases). The CDR3 loop spans 13 amino acids. Trimming pared 3 bases from V and 11 bases from J, leaving 15 bases between. Germline V gene lookup returns CDR1 SGHRS and CDR2 YFSETQ. CDR3 region: CASSYTGGEAQHF. The CDR3 coding sequence is TGCGCCAGCAGCTACACAGGTGGAGAGGCCCAGCATTTT.

The chain uses TRBV7-6 and TRBJ1-1; TRBD1 agrees at 7 bases. Germline values: CDR1 SGHVS, CDR2 FNYEAQ. V lost 5 bases, J lost 1 base, and 7 bases stayed unmatched. There are 15 residues in the CDR3. CDR3 region: CASSPRTGANTEAFF. As DNA, the CDR3 is TGTGCCAGCAGCCCGCGGACAGGCGCGAACACTGAAGCTTTCTTT.

The chain couples TRBV9 to TRBJ1-3, with TRBD1 matching over 8 bases. V lost 3 bases to trimming and J lost 0 bases; unmatched junction nucleotides: 20. This CDR3 region has 21 residues. CDR1 and CDR2 from the germline V gene are SGDLS and YYNGEE. CDR3 loop: CASSGYHGSRAGGHSGNTIYF. Here the CDR3 DNA reads TGTGCCAGCAGCGGCTACCATGGTTCCCGGGCAGGGGGCCACTCTGGAAACACCATATATTTT.

This clone was detected only once. The chain joins TRBV6-1 to TRBJ1-1; weak D call: TRBD1 (5 bases). Germline V gives CDR1 MNHNS, CDR2 SASEGT. The length of the CDR3 is 14 residues. Trimming stripped 1 base from V and 5 bases from J, with 11 bases between. CDR3 bases: TGTGCCAGCAGTGAAGGGGAGGGGTTTACTGAAGCTTTCTTT. Amino acid sequence: CASSEGEGFTEAFF.

This chain connects TRBV15 to TRBJ1-5; D unclear. CDR1 LNHNV and CDR2 YYDKDF come from the germline V gene (reference sequence). This CDR3 comprises 11 residues. V was cut by 8 bases and J by 8 bases, with 10 bases left in between. In DNA, the CDR3 is TGTGCCACCGGTGGGCTGGAGCCCCAGCATTTT. As protein: CATGGLEPQHF.

To note about this clone: An end of the junction does not agree with germline; a read error may underlie this. The genes are TRBV9 and TRBJ2-1; a possible D gene is TRBD2 (5 bases). This CDR3 is built from 13 residues. Germline V CDR1 and CDR2: SGDLS, YYNGEE. The CDR3 DNA follows: TGTGCCAGCAGCGTGGGCGGGTACAATGATCAGTTCTTC. It specifies CASSVGGYNDQFF. The full variable domain, in which reference TRBV9 and TRBJ2-1 provide the parts outside the CDR3, is DSGVTQTPKHLITATGQRVTLRCSPRSGDLSVYWYQQSLDQGLQFLIQYYNGEERAKGNILERFSAQQFPDLHSELNLSSLELGDSALYFCASSVGGYNDQFFGPGTRLTVL.

This chain joins TRBV10-1 and TRBJ2-3; 9 bases map to TRBD2. The germline gives CDR1 WNHNN, CDR2 SYGVQD (reference sequence). The CDR3 extends over 16 amino acids. The V and J ends lost 7 bases and 0 bases, in that order; junction bases with no gene match: 8. CDR3 DNA: TGCGCCAGCACTTCGGGTAGCGGGAGTAGCACAGATACGCAGTATTTT. Protein sequence: CASTSGSGSSTDTQYF.

The rearrangement joins TRBV4-3 to TRBJ2-3, with 11 bases aligning to TRBD2. V was pared by 1 base and J by 3 bases, with 18 bases of the junction left unmatched. The germline V gene has CDR1 LGHNA and CDR2 YSLEER. The CDR3 totals 21 residues. The CDR3 sequence: CASSQAPRLALTSGVTDTQYF. The CDR3 coding sequence is TGCGCCAGCAGCCAAGCGCCAAGACTCGCTTTGACTAGCGGGGTAACAGATACGCAGTATTTT.

This chain connects TRBV19 to TRBJ1-2; the D gene is possibly TRBD1 (5 bases). Germline-derived CDR1 and CDR2 are LNHDA and SQIVND (reference sequence). The CDR3 covers 15 residues. The V and J ends lost 7 bases and 4 bases respectively, with 19 bases between them. CDR3 region: CASKLPAQGGYGYTF. DNA of the CDR3: TGTGCCAGTAAGCTGCCAGCTCAGGGTGGCTATGGCTACACCTTC. The variable domain in full, completed from reference TRBV19 and TRBJ1-2, reads DGGITQSPKYLFRKEGQNVTLSCEQNLNHDAMYWYRQDPGQGLRLIYYSQIVNDFQKGDIAEGYSVSREKKESFPLTVTSAQKNPTAFYLCASKLPAQGGYGYTFGSGTRLTVV.

This clone has just a few counts. This chain links TRBV10-2 with TRBJ2-4; weak D call: TRBD2 (6 bases). The CDR3 sequence is 14 residues long. Germline CDR1 reads WSHSY; CDR2 reads SAAADI. V gave up 10 bases and J gave up 0 bases, with 13 bases separating them. Written as DNA, the CDR3 is TGCGCCACCCGGGGGAGTCTAGCCAAAAACATTCAGTACTTC. This sequence encodes CATRGSLAKNIQYF.

The chain uses TRBV7-9 and TRBJ2-7, with D maybe TRBD1 (6 bases). V lost 6 bases and J lost 3, with 15 bases in between. Germline V gives CDR1 SEHNR, CDR2 FQNEAQ (reference sequence). The CDR3 loop spans 14 amino acids. The CDR3 here is CASRGQETNYEQYF. CDR3 coding DNA: TGTGCCAGCAGGGGACAAGAAACTAACTACGAGCAGTACTTC.

The chain combines TRBV9 with TRBJ1-1; 8 bases are a match to TRBD1. This CDR3 has 15 amino acids. From germline, CDR1 is SGDLS and CDR2 YYNGEE. The junction had 9 bases not matched to a gene; V was cut back by 3 bases and J by 5 bases. For the CDR3, the DNA is TGTGCCAGCAGCGGACGGACAGGGTCAGAGACTGAAGCTTTCTTT. Translating it yields CASSGRTGSETEAFF.

The sample holds one count of this clone. The gene calls are TRBV5-1 and TRBJ1-6; D is uncertain. V was pared by 4 bases and J by 7 bases, with 15 bases between. Germline assignment: CDR1 SGHRS and CDR2 YFSETQ. This CDR3 is 15 amino acids long. The CDR3 region has the DNA TGCGCCAGCAGCCCCGACGGCGGGAGGAATTCACCCCTCCACTTT. Translating gives CASSPDGGRNSPLHF.

The chain joins TRBV7-9 to TRBJ1-2, with D tentatively TRBD1 (5 bases). The CDR3 covers 13 residues. Trimming took 3 bases from V and 7 from J, leaving 12 bases between them. The germline CDR1 and CDR2 sequences are SEHNR and FQNEAQ (reference sequence). In DNA form, the CDR3 reads TGTGCCAGCAGCTTGACGGAGGGGTTTGGCTACACCTTC. This encodes CASSLTEGFGYTF.

The chain's CDR3 is CASSCELDGYTF. In DNA, the CDR3 is TGTGCCAGCAGTTGCGAGTTGGATGGCTACACCTTC. V usage is TRBV12-1 and J usage is TRBJ1-2. TRBV12-1 constitutes a pseudogene. The CDR3 spans 12 residues.

The chain uses TRBV27 and TRBJ1-2; D is possibly TRBD1 (6 bases). Germline V gene sequence: CDR1 MNHEY, CDR2 SMNVEV (reference sequence). Trimming pared 5 bases from V and 7 bases from J, leaving 14 bases between. The CDR3 sequence is 13 residues long. Written as DNA, the CDR3 is TGTGCCAGCAGTCCCGGGTCAGGGGTTGGCTACACCTTC. Amino acids: CASSPGSGVGYTF.

The chain links TRBV4-3 to TRBJ2-3, with 9 bases aligning to TRBD2. Germline CDR1 is LGHNA and CDR2 is YSLEER. Unmatched junction bases numbered 4, after V lost 0 bases and J lost 3 bases. The CDR3 is 16 amino acids. The CDR3 coding sequence is TGCGCCAGCAGCCAAGATCTAGCGGGAAGGACAGATACGCAGTATTTT. Amino acids: CASSQDLAGRTDTQYF.

The V call is TRBV28, the J call TRBJ1-5; D may be TRBD1 (5 bases). CDR1 is MDHEN and CDR2 is SYDVKM in the germline V gene. The CDR3 length is 14 residues. The V and J ends lost 6 bases and 0 bases respectively, with 9 bases between them. CDR3: CASSTTVSNQPQHF. Written as DNA, the CDR3 is TGTGCCAGCAGCACGACAGTTAGCAATCAGCCCCAGCATTTT.

This clone appeared a single time. The J gene is TRBJ1-5, the V gene TRBV28; 9 bases map to TRBD1. The germline gives CDR1 MDHEN, CDR2 SYDVKM. The CDR3 has 15 residues. Trimming at V came to 6 bases and at J to 3 bases, leaving 6 bases not matched to a gene. CDR3 sequence reads: CASRPGTGINQPQHF. The CDR3 coding sequence is TGTGCCAGCAGACCCGGGACAGGGATCAATCAGCCCCAGCATTTT.

The chain links TRBV5-4 to TRBJ2-1, with no clear D. Trimming shortened V by 0 bases and J by 0 bases, and 13 bases separated the two germline ends. Germline V gene data show CDR1 as SGHNT and CDR2 as YYREEE (reference sequence). The CDR3 totals 17 residues. CDR3 DNA: TGTGCCAGCAGCTTGGGGCGCGGCTTGAGCTCCTACAATGAGCAGTTCTTC. Protein sequence: CASSLGRGLSSYNEQFF.

This clone is categorized as medium-sized. The V and J genes are TRBV21-1 and TRBJ2-2; the DNA was not used to check the table's D call, TRBD2. TRBV21-1 is a listed pseudogene. The CDR3 is made up of 18 amino acids. DNA of the CDR3: TGTGCCAGCAGCAAACTCCCTAGCGGGGGCCGGAACACCGGGGAGCTGTTTTTT. Translation gives CASSKLPSGGRNTGELFF.

The chain is built from TRBV7-8 and TRBJ1-5; D is unclear. V lost 5 bases and J 5 bases, leaving 10 bases between the germline ends. Germline loops: CDR1 SGHVS, CDR2 FQNEAQ. This CDR3 is built from 13 residues. Here the CDR3 DNA reads TGTGCCAGCAGCCAGGCCGCCCATCAGCCCCAGCATTTT. It is translated as CASSQAAHQPQHF.

The sample holds a few counts of this clone. The V call is TRBV7-8, the J call TRBJ2-7; D perhaps matches TRBD2 (5 bases). Trimming took 2 bases from V and 3 from J, leaving 11 bases between them. Germline CDR1 SGHVS, CDR2 FQNEAQ. The CDR3 is 14 residues long. This CDR3 is CASSLTGVRYEQYF. The CDR3, as DNA: TGTGCCAGCAGCTTAACCGGGGTTCGCTACGAGCAGTACTTC. Drawing the rest from reference TRBV7-8 and TRBJ2-7, the complete variable domain is GAGVSQSPRYKVAKRGQDVALRCDPISGHVSLFWYQQALGQGPEFLTYFQNEAQLDKSGLPSDRFFAERPEGSVSTLKIQRTQQEDSAVYLCASSLTGVRYEQYFGPGTRLTVT.